The clone carrying this TCR beta chain has just a few counts. As yet, its antigen is unknown. TCRdb fed the 5' RACE reads into MiXCR, producing one record per CDR3 protein. This table holds some 210,000 distinct CDR3 sequences, around 19% found once. This record belongs to a study of T-cell memory formation after mild COVID-19. Study observations and caveats: Pre-infection memory held some responding clones, suggesting pre-existing cross-reactive T cells responded. The main location of contracting CD4+ clones was CM and EM, and that of contracting CD8+ clones was EMRA.

The CDR3 length is 18 residues. Germline-derived CDR1 and CDR2 are SGHTA and FQGNSA. V lost 2 bases to trimming and J lost 4 bases; unmatched junction nucleotides: 16. The chain links TRBV7-2 to TRBJ2-5; 7 bases are shared with TRBD2. Sequences were obtained from PBMCs or a T cell subset sorted from them (not recorded which). The sequence was obtained from an adult woman who had mild COVID-19 (a few samples of this study predate the infection). Cell type and time point are not known. The CDR3 sequence: CASSLRTLAATLGETQYF. Written as DNA, the CDR3 is TGTGCCAGCAGCTTACGTACGCTAGCGGCAACTCTGGGAGAGACCCAGTACTTC.